Below are 15 T cell receptor beta chains sequenced from a single sample in a study of response to subunit inactivated influenza vaccine. Each CDR3 protein gets one entry after TCRdb re-called the RT-PCR reads with MiXCR. The sample carries more than 500,000 distinct CDR3 sequences, over 9% recorded once. In addition, the sample was reused for a study of T cells expressing NK-cell markers. That paper notes: With UMIs, 5'RACE template switching was used to make TCR beta cDNA.

The starting material was PBMCs from blood, obtained on the day of vaccination. The receptors originated from a man aged 45 to 65 who received an inactivated influenza vaccine.

This sequence joins TRBV4-2 and TRBJ2-2; 7 bases fit TRBD1. This CDR3 is built from 14 residues. V trimming: 3 bases; J trimming: 7 bases; junction bases outside the gene matches: 5. Germline lookup yields CDR1 LGHNA and CDR2 YNFKEQ. The CDR3 protein is CASSQVTGNGELFF. CDR3 in DNA: TGTGCCAGCAGCCAGGTGACAGGGAACGGGGAGCTGTTTTTT.

This clonotype was seen a handful of times. The chain recombines TRBV29-1 with TRBJ2-5; no reliable D call. Per germline, CDR1 SQVTM and CDR2 ANQGSEA. V gave up 7 bases and J gave up 5 bases, with 11 bases separating them. CDR3 length equals 11 residues. The CDR3 DNA reads TGCAGCGCCCAATCCTGGGAGACCCAGTACTTC. This codes for CSAQSWETQYF.

This clonotype occurred many times. V usage is TRBV2 and J usage is TRBJ2-1, with 13 bases fitting TRBD2. CDR1 SNHLY and CDR2 FYNNEI come from the germline V gene. The CDR3 contains 23 residues. V shed 0 bases, J shed 7 bases, and the junction held 24 bases outside the gene matches. CDR3 DNA: TGTGCCAGCAGTGAAGCTGCCTCACTGCGTGGACTAGCGGGAGAGGACACGAAAAATGAGCAGTTCTTC. This gives the protein CASSEAASLRGLAGEDTKNEQFF.

With regard to this clonotype: At one end, the junction sequence differs from germline, possibly due to a read error. The chain's CDR3 is CASSPRGRVQETQHF. In DNA, the CDR3 is TGTGCCAGCAGCCCTAGGGGGAGGGTACAAGAGACCCAGCACTTC. V usage is TRBV6-1 and J usage is TRBJ2-5; tentatively, D is TRBD2 (7 bases). Germline-derived CDR1 and CDR2 are MNHNS and SASEGT. The CDR3 has 15 residues.

This clonotype was counted at least ten times. V gene TRBV10-3 combines with J gene TRBJ2-2, with D hard to call. The V gene's germline CDR1 is ENHRY and CDR2 SYGVKD. This CDR3 is 14 amino acids long. Trimming left V 8 bases short and J 0 bases short, with 10 bases between. As DNA, the CDR3 is TGTGCCATCCCGAATGCCGCGAACACCGGGGAGCTGTTTTTT. Protein sequence: CAIPNAANTGELFF.

The chain couples TRBV29-1 to TRBJ2-7; D is uncertain. V lost 2 bases, J lost 2 bases, and 13 bases lay in between. From germline, CDR1 is SQVTM and CDR2 ANQGSEA. The CDR3 runs 14 residues. Here the CDR3 reads CSVEKSSSPYEQYF. The DNA for the CDR3 is TGCAGCGTTGAAAAGTCGTCCTCCCCCTACGAGCAGTACTTC.

Ten or more counts support this clonotype. The chain uses TRBV27 and TRBJ2-1; TRBD2 matches 14 bases. CDR1 is MNHEY and CDR2 is SMNVEV in the germline V gene (reference sequence). Unmatched junction bases numbered 7, after V lost 0 bases and J lost 3 bases. The CDR3 covers 19 residues. CDR3 DNA sequence: TGTGCCAGCAGTTTATCGGGCGGACTAGCGGGAGGCCGCTACAATGAGCAGTTCTTC. Its translation is CASSLSGGLAGGRYNEQFF.

The rearrangement uses TRBV12-3 or TRBV12-4 and TRBJ2-7; TRBD1 matches at 10 bases. V trimming: 8 bases; J trimming: 3 bases; junction bases outside the gene matches: 7. The CDR3 is 14 amino acids. The CDR3 DNA follows: TGTGCCAGCGGCGGACAGGGGGTCGGCTACGAGCAGTACTTC. Encoded protein: CASGGQGVGYEQYF.

The V gene is TRBV4-1, the J gene TRBJ2-3; 11 nucleotides agree with TRBD1. CDR3 length: 15 amino acids. V shed 2 bases, J shed 4 bases, and the junction held 2 bases outside the gene matches. Germline values: CDR1 MGHRA, CDR2 YSYEKL. The CDR3 nucleotides read TGCGCCAGCAGCCAAAGGACAGGGGGCGCAGATACGCAGTATTTT. Translating gives CASSQRTGGADTQYF.

This clonotype was seen more than once but under ten times. The gene calls are TRBV24-1 and TRBJ2-1; TRBD2 aligns across 9 bases. The V segment lost 9 bases and the J segment 5 bases; nucleotides outside the gene matches: 10. The CDR3 is 15 residues long. In germline, CDR1 is KGHDR, CDR2 SFDVKD. The chain's CDR3 is CATVGGRAGNNEQFF. The CDR3, as DNA: TGTGCCACCGTAGGCGGGAGGGCCGGAAACAATGAGCAGTTCTTC.

This clonotype occurred many times. The J gene is TRBJ2-3, the V gene TRBV12-3 or TRBV12-4, with 9 bases matching TRBD2. With V trimmed by 6 bases and J by 5 bases, 6 bases remained unmatched. This CDR3 region has 14 residues. CDR3 region: CASRMTSGGDTQYF. CDR3 DNA sequence: TGTGCCAGCAGAATGACTAGCGGCGGAGATACGCAGTATTTT.

This clonotype was observed a handful of times. The CDR3 bases are TGCAGTGCTAGCTGGGCGGACCAAGAGACCCAGTACTTC. Translating it yields CSASWADQETQYF. V gene TRBV20-1 combines with J gene TRBJ2-5; no reliable D call. V was pared by 3 bases and J by 0 bases, with 8 bases between. The germline gives CDR1 DFQATT, CDR2 SNEGSKA (reference sequence). CDR3 size: 13 residues.

This chain uses TRBV20-1 with TRBJ2-1; the D is unclear. Germline V gives CDR1 DFQATT, CDR2 SNEGSKA (reference sequence). Trimming took off 1 base at V and 7 bases at J, with 11 bases between the two ends. The CDR3 has 13 amino acids. The CDR3 bases are TGCAGTGCTAGAGTGACTTCCCGGAATGAGCAGTTCTTC. Its translation is CSARVTSRNEQFF.

This clonotype has just a few counts. Because the CDR3 is missing its conserved closing phenylalanine or tryptophan, this is likely a read error. No DNA is shown, since the ends of the CDR3 on it are uncertain; the CDR3 is the one TCRdb lists. CDR3: CSARAGGDRDLI. The chain links TRBV20-1 to TRBJ2-1; the DNA was not used to check the table's D call, TRBD2. The CDR3 is 12 residues long, ends included. Germline CDR1 reads DFQATT; CDR2 reads SNEGSKA (reference sequence).

The CDR3 sequence is CSARGVANYQETQYF. CDR3 nucleotide sequence: TGCAGTGCTAGAGGAGTAGCTAATTACCAAGAGACCCAGTACTTC. The gene calls are TRBV20-1 and TRBJ2-5; D gene unclear. CDR1 is DFQATT and CDR2 is SNEGSKA in the germline V gene (reference sequence). V was trimmed by 1 base and J by 0 bases, leaving 12 bases between them. CDR3 length equals 15 residues.